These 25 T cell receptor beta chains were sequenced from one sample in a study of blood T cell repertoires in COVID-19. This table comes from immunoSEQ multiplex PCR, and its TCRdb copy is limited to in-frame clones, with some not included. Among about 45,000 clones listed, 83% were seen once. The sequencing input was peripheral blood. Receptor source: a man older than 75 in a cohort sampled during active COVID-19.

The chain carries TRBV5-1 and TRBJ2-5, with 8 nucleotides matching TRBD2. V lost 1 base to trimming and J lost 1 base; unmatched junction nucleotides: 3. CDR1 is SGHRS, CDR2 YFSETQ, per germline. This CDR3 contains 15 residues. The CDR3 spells CASSLISGVQETQYF. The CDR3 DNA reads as TGCGCCAGCAGCTTGATTAGCGGGGTCCAAGAGACCCAGTACTTC.

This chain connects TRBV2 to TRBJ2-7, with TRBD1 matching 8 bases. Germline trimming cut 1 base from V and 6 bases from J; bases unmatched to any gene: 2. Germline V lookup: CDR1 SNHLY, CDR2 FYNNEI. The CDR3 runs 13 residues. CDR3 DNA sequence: TGTGCCAGCAGTGAAGGGACAGGGTTCGAGCAGTACTTC. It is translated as CASSEGTGFEQYF.

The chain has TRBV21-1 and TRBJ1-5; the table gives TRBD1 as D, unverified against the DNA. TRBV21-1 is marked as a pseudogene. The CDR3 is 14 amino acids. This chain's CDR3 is CASSRQGGNQPQHF. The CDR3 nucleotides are TGTGCCAGCAGCAGACAGGGGGGCAATCAGCCCCAGCATTTT.

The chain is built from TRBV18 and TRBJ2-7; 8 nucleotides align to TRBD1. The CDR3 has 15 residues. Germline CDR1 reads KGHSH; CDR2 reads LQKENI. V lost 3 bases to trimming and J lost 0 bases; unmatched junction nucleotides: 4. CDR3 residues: CASSPGQAASYEQYF. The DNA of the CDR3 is TGTGCCAGCTCACCGGGACAGGCCGCCTCCTACGAGCAGTACTTC.

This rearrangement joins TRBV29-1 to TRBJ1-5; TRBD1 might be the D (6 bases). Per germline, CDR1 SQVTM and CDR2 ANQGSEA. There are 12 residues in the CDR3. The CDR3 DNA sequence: TGCACCCCCGACAGGAGACTTCAGCCCCAGCATTTT. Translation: CTPDRRLQPQHF.

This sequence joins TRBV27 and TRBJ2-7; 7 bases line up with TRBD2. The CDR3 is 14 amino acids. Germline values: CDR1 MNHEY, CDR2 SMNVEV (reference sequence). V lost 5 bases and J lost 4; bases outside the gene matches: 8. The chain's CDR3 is CASSGLVSRYEQYF. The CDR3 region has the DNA TGTGCCAGCAGTGGACTAGTTAGCAGGTACGAGCAGTACTTC.

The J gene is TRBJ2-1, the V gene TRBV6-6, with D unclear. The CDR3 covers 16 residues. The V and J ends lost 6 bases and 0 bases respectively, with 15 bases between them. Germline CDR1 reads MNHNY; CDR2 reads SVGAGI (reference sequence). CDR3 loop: CASSLTRSGSYNEQFF. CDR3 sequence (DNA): TGTGCCAGCAGCCTCACCCGGTCCGGCTCCTACAATGAGCAGTTCTTC.

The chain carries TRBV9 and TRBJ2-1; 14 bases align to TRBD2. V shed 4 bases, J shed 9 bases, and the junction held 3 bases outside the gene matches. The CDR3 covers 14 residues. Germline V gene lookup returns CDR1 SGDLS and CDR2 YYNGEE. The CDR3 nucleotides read TGTGCCAGCAGCCCGGGACTAGCGGGAGCTGAGCAGTTCTTC. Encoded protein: CASSPGLAGAEQFF. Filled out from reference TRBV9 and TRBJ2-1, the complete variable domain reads DSGVTQTPKHLITATGQRVTLRCSPRSGDLSVYWYQQSLDQGLQFLIQYYNGEERAKGNILERFSAQQFPDLHSELNLSSLELGDSALYFCASSPGLAGAEQFFGPGTRLTVL.

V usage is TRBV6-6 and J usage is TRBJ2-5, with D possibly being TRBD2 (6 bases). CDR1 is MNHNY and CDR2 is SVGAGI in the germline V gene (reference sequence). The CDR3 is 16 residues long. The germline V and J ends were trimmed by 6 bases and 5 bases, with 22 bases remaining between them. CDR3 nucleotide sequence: TGTGCCAGCAGCCACTTAGGCGGGGTGGCCCCGGAGACCCAGTACTTC. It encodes CASSHLGGVAPETQYF.

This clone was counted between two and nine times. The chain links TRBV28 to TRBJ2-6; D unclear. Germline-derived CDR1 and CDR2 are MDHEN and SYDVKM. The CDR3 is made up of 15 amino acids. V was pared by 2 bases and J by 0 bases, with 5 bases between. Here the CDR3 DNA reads TGTGCCAGCAGTTTAACGGTCTCTGGGGCCAACGTCCTGACTTTC. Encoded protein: CASSLTVSGANVLTF.

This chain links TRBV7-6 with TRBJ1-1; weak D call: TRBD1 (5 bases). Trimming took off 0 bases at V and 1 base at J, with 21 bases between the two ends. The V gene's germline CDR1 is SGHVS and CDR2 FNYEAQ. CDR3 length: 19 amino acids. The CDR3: CASSLASGQAGKGNTEAFF. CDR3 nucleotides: TGTGCCAGCAGCTTAGCCAGCGGGCAGGCAGGGAAGGGGAACACTGAAGCTTTCTTT.

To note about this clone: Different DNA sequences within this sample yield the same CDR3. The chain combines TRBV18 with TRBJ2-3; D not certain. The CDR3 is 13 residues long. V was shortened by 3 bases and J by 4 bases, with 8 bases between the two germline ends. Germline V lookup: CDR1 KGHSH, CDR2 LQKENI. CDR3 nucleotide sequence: TGTGCCAGCTCACCGCCGAGCGCAGATACGCAGTATTTT. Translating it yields CASSPPSADTQYF.

The CDR3 loop is CASRKDKLEQYF. The CDR3 bases are TGTGCCAGCAGAAAGGACAAACTCGAGCAGTACTTC. The chain uses TRBV6-6 and TRBJ2-7, with a weak D call TRBD1 (5 bases). The CDR3 is made up of 12 amino acids. Per the germline V gene, CDR1 is MNHNY and CDR2 is SVGAGI (reference sequence). Trimming pared 6 bases from V and 6 bases from J, leaving 12 bases between.

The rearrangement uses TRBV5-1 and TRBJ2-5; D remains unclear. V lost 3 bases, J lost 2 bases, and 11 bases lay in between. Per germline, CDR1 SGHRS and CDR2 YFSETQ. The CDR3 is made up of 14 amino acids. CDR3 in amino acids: CASSSAPGQETQYF. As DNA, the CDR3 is TGCGCCAGCAGCTCCGCGCCAGGACAAGAGACCCAGTACTTC.

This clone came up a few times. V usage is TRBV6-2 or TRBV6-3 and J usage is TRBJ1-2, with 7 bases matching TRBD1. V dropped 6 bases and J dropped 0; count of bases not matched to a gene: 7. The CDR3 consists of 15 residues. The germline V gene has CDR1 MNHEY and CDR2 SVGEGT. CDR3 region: CASSIRDRPNYGYTF. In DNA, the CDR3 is TGTGCCAGCAGCATCCGGGACAGACCTAACTATGGCTACACCTTC.

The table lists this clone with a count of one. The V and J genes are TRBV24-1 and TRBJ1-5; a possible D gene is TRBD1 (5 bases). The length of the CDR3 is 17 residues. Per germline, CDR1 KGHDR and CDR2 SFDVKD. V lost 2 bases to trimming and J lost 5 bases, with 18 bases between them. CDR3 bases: TGTGCCACCAGTGATTCTGCGGGGCAGGAGGTTGATCAGCCCCAGCATTTT. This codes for CATSDSAGQEVDQPQHF.

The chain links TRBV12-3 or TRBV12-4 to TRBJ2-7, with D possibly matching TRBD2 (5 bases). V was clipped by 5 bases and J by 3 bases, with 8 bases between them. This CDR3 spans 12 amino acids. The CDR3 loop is CASSRAGYEQYF. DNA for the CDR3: TGTGCCAGCAGTCGGGCGGGCTACGAGCAGTACTTC.

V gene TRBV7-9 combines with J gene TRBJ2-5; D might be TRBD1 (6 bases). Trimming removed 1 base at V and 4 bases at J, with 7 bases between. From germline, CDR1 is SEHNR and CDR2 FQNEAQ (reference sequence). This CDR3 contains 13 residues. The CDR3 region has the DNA TGTGCCAGCAGCTTAGTGGGGGCAGAGACCCAGTACTTC. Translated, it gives CASSLVGAETQYF.

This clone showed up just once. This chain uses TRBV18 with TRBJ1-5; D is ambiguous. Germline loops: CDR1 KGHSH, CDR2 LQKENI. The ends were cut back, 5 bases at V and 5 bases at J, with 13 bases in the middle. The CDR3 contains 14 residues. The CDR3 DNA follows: TGTGCCAGCTCAGCGGGGTTAGGTGATCAGCCCCAGCATTTT. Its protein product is CASSAGLGDQPQHF.

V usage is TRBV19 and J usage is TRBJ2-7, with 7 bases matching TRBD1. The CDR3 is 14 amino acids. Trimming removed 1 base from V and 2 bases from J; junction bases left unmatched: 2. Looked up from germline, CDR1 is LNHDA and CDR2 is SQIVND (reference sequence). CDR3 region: CASSIAQGAYEQYF. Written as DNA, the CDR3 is TGTGCCAGTAGTATAGCGCAGGGGGCCTACGAGCAGTACTTC.

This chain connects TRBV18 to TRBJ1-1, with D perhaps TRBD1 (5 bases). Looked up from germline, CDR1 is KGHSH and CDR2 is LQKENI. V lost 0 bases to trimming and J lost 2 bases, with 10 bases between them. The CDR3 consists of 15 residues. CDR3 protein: CASSPPAGHNTEAFF. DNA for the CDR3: TGTGCCAGCTCACCACCGGCAGGACACAACACTGAAGCTTTCTTT.

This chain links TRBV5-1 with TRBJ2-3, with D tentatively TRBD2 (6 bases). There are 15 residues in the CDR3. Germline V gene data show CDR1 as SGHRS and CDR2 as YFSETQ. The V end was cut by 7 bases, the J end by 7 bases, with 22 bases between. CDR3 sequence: CASFPAVAEFNTQYF. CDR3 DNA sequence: TGCGCCAGCTTCCCGGCGGTAGCGGAGTTTAATACGCAGTATTTT.

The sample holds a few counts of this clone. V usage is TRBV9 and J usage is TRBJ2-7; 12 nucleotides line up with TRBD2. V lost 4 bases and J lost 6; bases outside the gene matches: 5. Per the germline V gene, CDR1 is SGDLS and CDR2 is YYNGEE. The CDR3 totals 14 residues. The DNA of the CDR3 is TGTGCCAGCAGCCCGACTAGCGGGAGTGTCGAGCAGTACTTC. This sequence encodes CASSPTSGSVEQYF.

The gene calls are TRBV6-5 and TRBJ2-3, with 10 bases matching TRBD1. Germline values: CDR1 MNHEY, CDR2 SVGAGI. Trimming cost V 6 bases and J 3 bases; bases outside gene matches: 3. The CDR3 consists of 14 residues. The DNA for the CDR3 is TGTGCCAGCAGGAGGGACAGGGGTACAGATACGCAGTATTTT. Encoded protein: CASRRDRGTDTQYF.

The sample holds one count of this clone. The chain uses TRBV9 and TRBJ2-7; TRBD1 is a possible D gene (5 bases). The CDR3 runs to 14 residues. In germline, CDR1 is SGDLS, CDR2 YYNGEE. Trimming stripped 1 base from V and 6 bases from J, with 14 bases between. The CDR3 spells CASSVNRPVFEQYF. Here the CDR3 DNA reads TGTGCCAGCAGCGTAAACAGGCCCGTGTTCGAGCAGTACTTC.